The source of this T cell receptor (beta chain) is a study of OX40 agonist ivuxolimab in advanced cancers. Data came from immunoSEQ multiplex PCR; TCRdb stores just in-frame clones and leaves some out. The sample has approximately 80,000 clones; around nine tenths are singletons. Note on this clone: The antigen remains unidentified.

Study outcomes and limitations: Fewer expanded clones were found on average in CD4+ than in CD8+ T cells.

The sequence was obtained from an adult with an advanced solid tumor such as melanoma, head and neck, liver or kidney cancer. The sample here was CD4+ or CD8+ T cells sorted from blood, taken in a trial of the OX40 agonist ivuxolimab.

The CDR3 loop reads CASSESITTGELFF. The CDR3 DNA is TGCGCCAGCAGTGAGTCGATCACCACCGGGGAGCTGTTTTTT. The V call is TRBV10-1, the J call TRBJ2-2; no clear D. CDR1 and CDR2 (germline): WNHNN, SYGVQD (reference sequence). This CDR3 contains 14 residues. V was shortened by 0 bases and J by 4 bases, with 6 bases between the two germline ends.